This TCR beta chain was identified during a study of cytomegalovirus exposure and HLA in healthy donors. Findings and caveats of the study: Among CMV-associated TCR beta chains, most appeared HLA-restricted in a later analysis. In vitro assays verified that three CMV-associated chains recognized CMV antigens specifically.

PCR was performed using 60 Vbeta and 13 Jbeta primers. Libraries were prepared by immunoSEQ multiplex PCR; TCRdb keeps only in-frame clonotypes and omits some of them. The sample has some 200,000 clones, 80% to 85% seen once. Only a few counts were recorded for this clone. The antigen is undetermined. CDR1 is SGHNT, CDR2 YYREEE, per germline (reference sequence). The CDR3 is 16 amino acids. V shed 0 bases and J shed 2 bases, with 9 bases lying between them. The sequencing input was PBMCs. This receptor was taken from a woman aged 45-59 years in good health and CMV-seropositive. V is TRBV5-4 and J is TRBJ2-6; D is perhaps TRBD1 (6 bases). The CDR3: CASSLAPGAGANVLTF. The CDR3, as DNA: TGTGCCAGCAGCTTGGCCCCAGGGGCTGGGGCCAACGTCCTGACTTTC.